A selection of T cell receptor beta chains follows, all from one sample in a study of T cells in narcolepsy. TCRdb's table, derived via immunoSEQ multiplex PCR, lists solely in-frame clones and lacks some. The sample includes about 27,000 clones, approximately 86% of them seen just once. The sample consisted of CD45RA- memory CD4+ T cells from PBMCs. The receptors shown here come from a human donor with narcolepsy. The CDR3 runs from the conserved cysteine through the conserved F or W. Each record gives: D gene, clone size, J gene, V gene, CDR3 DNA, CDR3 protein. The D gene is left open where the match is weak. Expanded clones are given a class, and other clones once, few, many or no size at all.

TRBD2 | . | TRBJ2-3 | TRBV5-4 | TGTGCCAGCAGCGGACTAGCGGGGATGATGGATACGCAGTATTTT | CASSGLAGMMDTQYF
. | once | TRBJ2-6 | TRBV28 | TGTGCCAGCAGTTTACAGGGATCTGGGGCCAACGTCCTGACTTTC | CASSLQGSGANVLTF
. | . | TRBJ2-1 | TRBV11-1 | TGTGCCAGCAGCTTAGGACAGCCTTCCTACAATGAGCAGTTCTTC | CASSLGQPSYNEQFF
. | . | TRBJ1-1 | TRBV21-1 | TGTGCCAGCAGCATTTCACAGGGGGCGGTGAACACTGAAGCTTTCTTT | CASSISQGAVNTEAFF
. | . | TRBJ2-2 | TRBV2 | TGTGCCAGCAGTGACCAGGGACCGCGTTACGGGGAGCTGTTTTTT | CASSDQGPRYGELFF
. | . | TRBJ2-1 | TRBV5-1 | TGCGCCAGCAGCTTGAACGGGCCAACCTACAATGAGCAGTTCTTC | CASSLNGPTYNEQFF
. | few | TRBJ1-3 | TRBV18 | TGTGCCAGCTCGCGGGTACAGCCCAAGGCCCCTGGAAACACCATATATTTT | CASSRVQPKAPGNTIYF
TRBD1 | . | TRBJ1-5 | TRBV7-9 | TGTGCCAGCTCGGACAGGGCTAATCAGCCCCAGCATTTT | CASSDRANQPQHF
. | . | TRBJ2-3 | TRBV5-4 | TGTGCCAGCAGGTCCACTAGCACAGATACGCAGTATTTT | CASRSTSTDTQYF
. | once | TRBJ1-1 | TRBV6-1 | TGTGCCAGCAGTGGGCTTCGAGGAAGGGCTTTCTTT | CASSGLRGRAFF
. | . | TRBJ1-4 | TRBV6-1 | TGTGCCAGCAGTACCGGGACGAGCACTAATGAAAAACTGTTTTTT | CASSTGTSTNEKLFF
. | . | TRBJ2-3 | TRBV4-2 | TGTGCCAGCAGCCAAGGTGGGTTAAGAGGACAGTCCACAGATACGCAGTATTTT | CASSQGGLRGQSTDTQYF
TRBD1 | . | TRBJ1-5 | TRBV2 | TGTGCCAGCAGTGAAACTACAGGGGGCCAGCCCCAGCATTTT | CASSETTGGQPQHF
TRBD2 | . | TRBJ2-5 | TRBV7-9 | TGTGCCAGCAGCTTAGCCCCGCGCGGCTCTAGCGGGGTCCAAGAGACCCAGTACTTC | CASSLAPRGSSGVQETQYF
. | . | TRBJ2-1 | TRBV12-5 | TGTGCTAGTGGTTTACCGACTACCTATCAGGAGCAGTTCTTC | CASGLPTTYQEQFF
. | . | TRBJ2-7 | TRBV18 | TGTGCCAGCTCACCACCCAGGGGCTCCTACGAGCAGTACTTC | CASSPPRGSYEQYF
TRBD1 | . | TRBJ1-5 | TRBV19 | TGTGCCAGTAAAGGAAACAGGGGAAGAAATCAGCCCCAGCATTTT | CASKGNRGRNQPQHF
. | . | TRBJ2-7 | TRBV6-5 | TGTGCCAGCAGCCCCACCCCCGGGAGAGGCTACGAGCAGTACTTC | CASSPTPGRGYEQYF
TRBD1 | . | TRBJ1-4 | TRBV19 | TGTGCCAGTAATACAGGGGGCGTCGGTGAAAAACTGTTTTTT | CASNTGGVGEKLFF
. | . | TRBJ1-2 | TRBV15 | TGTGCCACCAGCAGAGATCGGACTAACTATGGCTACACCTTC | CATSRDRTNYGYTF
. | . | TRBJ1-3 | TRBV6-1 | TGTGCCAGCAGTGCGGGGCCCGGAAACACCATATATTTT | CASSAGPGNTIYF
. | . | TRBJ1-1 | TRBV7-8 | TGTGCCAGCAGCTTAGCTCACAGCCCGAACACTGAAGCTTTCTTT | CASSLAHSPNTEAFF
. | few | TRBJ1-1 | TRBV5-4 | TGTGCCAGCAGCCTCCGGATGGTGAACACTGAAGCTTTCTTT | CASSLRMVNTEAFF
. | . | TRBJ2-3 | TRBV7-6 | TGTGCCAGCAGCTTAGGCATCGGCTCTTCCACAGATACGCAGTATTTT | CASSLGIGSSTDTQYF
. | few | TRBJ1-5 | TRBV29-1 | TGCAGCGCAGGGGTCGATCAGCCCCAGCATTTT | CSAGVDQPQHF
TRBD1 | . | TRBJ2-3 | TRBV5-3 | TGTGCCAGAAGCTGGGCCTCTCGGACAGGGCCCACAGATACGCAGTATTTT | CARSWASRTGPTDTQYF
. | . | TRBJ1-3 | TRBV5-1 | TGCGCCAGCAGGTCCCCGGATACCTCTGGAAACACCATATATTTT | CASRSPDTSGNTIYF
. | . | TRBJ1-1 | TRBV5-1 | TGCGCCAGCAGCCCGGAGGGGGGGAACTCCCAGAACACTGAAGCTTTCTTT | CASSPEGGNSQNTEAFF
. | . | TRBJ1-1 | TRBV10-1 | TGCGCCAGCAGGGGACCTGGACAGAACACTGAAGCTTTCTTT | CASRGPGQNTEAFF
TRBD1 | . | TRBJ1-6 | TRBV28 | TGTGCCAGCAGTTCAGGACAGGGGAGAAATTCACCCCTCCACTTT | CASSSGQGRNSPLHF
. | . | TRBJ2-5 | TRBV25-1 | TGTGCCAGCAGTGAATATTGGTCCCAGTACTTC | CASSEYWSQYF
. | . | TRBJ2-2 | TRBV7-8 | TGTACCAGCAGCTTAGGATTCGGGGAGCTGTTTTTT | CTSSLGFGELFF
TRBD1 | . | TRBJ1-2 | TRBV6-1 | TGTGCCAGCAGGCTTACGAGGACAGGGAACTATGGCTACACCTTC | CASRLTRTGNYGYTF
TRBD2 | . | TRBJ2-1 | TRBV5-1 | TGCGCCAGCAGTTCCCTAGCGGGGGTCGACAATGAGCAGTTCTTC | CASSSLAGVDNEQFF
. | . | TRBJ2-1 | TRBV13 | TGTGCCAGCAGCCCCCGGACTGGGCCCAATGAGCAGTTCTTC | CASSPRTGPNEQFF
. | . | TRBJ1-3 | TRBV11-2 | TGTGCCAGCAGTGCTAGGAGTGGAAACACCATATATTTT | CASSARSGNTIYF
. | . | TRBJ1-6 | TRBV28 | TGTGCCAGCAGTTTATTGGGGGGAAGGGATTCACCCCTCCACTTT | CASSLLGGRDSPLHF
TRBD1 | . | TRBJ1-4 | TRBV29-1 | TGCAGCGTTGAGGATACAGGGGGCGAGGAAAAACTGTTTTTT | CSVEDTGGEEKLFF
TRBD1 | . | TRBJ1-2 | TRBV27 | TGTGCCAGCAGTTTTATCGACAGGACAGGCGGCTACACCTTC | CASSFIDRTGGYTF
TRBD1 | . | TRBJ2-5 | TRBV5-8 | TGTGCCAGCAGCTGGGGGACAGGGGAGGAGACCCAGTACTTC | CASSWGTGEETQYF
. | . | TRBJ1-2 | TRBV6-1 | TGTGCCAGCAGCGCACCCAGTGCAGGCTACACCTTC | CASSAPSAGYTF
. | . | TRBJ2-1 | TRBV4-2 | TGTGCCAGCAGCCAAGATAGGGCGGGGCCTTACAATGAGCAGTTCTTC | CASSQDRAGPYNEQFF
. | . | TRBJ1-1 | TRBV15 | TGTGCCACCAGCAGATCCGGGGTGAACACTGAAGCTTTCTTT | CATSRSGVNTEAFF
TRBD2 | once | TRBJ2-5 | TRBV5-4 | TGTGCCAGCAGCCGGGACTATCAAGAGACCCAGTACTTC | CASSRDYQETQYF
. | . | TRBJ1-3 | TRBV10-2 | TGCGCCAGCAGTGAGGGGGACTCGGGAAACACCATATATTTT | CASSEGDSGNTIYF
. | . | TRBJ2-3 | TRBV5-1 | TGCGCCAGCAGCTCGGCGCCCACAGATACGCAGTATTTT | CASSSAPTDTQYF